Below, 5 T cell receptor beta chains from the same sample are listed, as sequenced in a study of cytomegalovirus exposure and HLA in healthy donors. Measured with immunoSEQ multiplex PCR; TCRdb has only the in-frame clones, and not every one. The repertoire holds 100,000 to 150,000 clones, with 88% as singletons. Source material: PBMCs. The source is a man in his thirties or forties in good health and CMV-seronegative.

The gene calls are TRBV11-2 and TRBJ2-7, with D possibly being TRBD2 (7 bases). The CDR3 extends over 15 amino acids. Deletions cut 5 bases from V and 4 bases from J, with 18 bases between. The germline gives CDR1 SGHAT, CDR2 FQNNGV. CDR3 sequence (DNA): TGTGCCAGCAGCCGGGGGGCCAGTAAAAGTTACGAGCAGTACTTC. Protein: CASSRGASKSYEQYF.

V and J are TRBV7-6 and TRBJ1-2, with D perhaps matching TRBD1 (5 bases). The V gene lost 1 base and the J gene lost 0 bases, with 9 bases spanning the gap. The germline V gene encodes CDR1 SGHVS and CDR2 FNYEAQ. The CDR3 consists of 15 residues. CDR3 region: CASSLEQGTNYGYTF. The CDR3 DNA reads as TGTGCCAGCAGCTTAGAGCAGGGAACTAACTATGGCTACACCTTC.

The J gene is TRBJ1-6, the V gene TRBV7-2, with TRBD1 matching 8 bases. CDR3 length: 14 amino acids. Per the germline V gene, CDR1 is SGHTA and CDR2 is FQGNSA. V gave up 8 bases and J gave up 5 bases; unmatched junction bases: 5. The chain's CDR3 is CASRRQGNNSPLHF. The CDR3 coding sequence is TGTGCCAGCCGCAGACAGGGGAATAATTCACCCCTCCACTTT.

This sequence joins TRBV12-5 and TRBJ2-2, with D possibly TRBD1 on 6 matching bases. Germline lookup yields CDR1 LGHNT and CDR2 FRNRAP. Between the trimmed V and J ends, which lost 0 bases and 6 bases, there was a span of 23 bases. The CDR3 covers 19 residues. Written as DNA, the CDR3 is TGTGCTAGTGGTTTGGTCCAACAGAGGAGACAGGAGTTCTCCGGGGAGCTGTTTTTT. Amino acids: CASGLVQQRRQEFSGELFF.

The gene calls are TRBV10-3 and TRBJ2-7, with TRBD1 identical over 11 bases. The V and J ends lost 5 bases and 3 bases, in that order; junction bases with no gene match: 9. The CDR3 length is 16 residues. Germline V CDR1 and CDR2: ENHRY, SYGVKD. This chain's CDR3 is CAISQTRTGGFYEQYF. The DNA of the CDR3 is TGTGCCATCAGTCAGACCCGGACAGGGGGCTTCTACGAGCAGTACTTC.